These T cell receptor beta chains were read from a single sample in a study of neurological immune-mediated disorders. TCRdb processed the 5' RACE reads anew with MiXCR; each CDR3 protein has one entry. The sample has about 44,000 distinct CDR3 sequences, about 22% seen once. Sequencing was carried out using PBMCs. The receptors come from a man aged 55 to 70 with HTLV-1-associated myelopathy (HAM/TSP). The CDR3 runs from the conserved cysteine through the conserved F or W. Each record gives: J gene, clone size, D gene, CDR3 length, V gene, CDR3 DNA, CDR3 protein. A D gene is named only where the DNA matches it firmly. Only some rows state a clone size, as once, few, many or a class for expanded clones.

TRBJ2-5	many	.	17	TRBV25-1	TGTGCCAGCAGTGAAGAGGGCGGCTTGTGGGGCCAAGAGACCCAGTACTTC	CASSEEGGLWGQETQYF
TRBJ2-3	.	.	16	TRBV10-3	TGTGCCATCAGCTCCAGACGGGAGTGCCAAGGAGATACGCAGTATTTT	CAISSRRECQGDTQYF
TRBJ1-6	.	.	15	TRBV5-1	TGCGCCAGCAGCCGGGCTCCGGGAGTAAATTCACCCCTCCACTTT	CASSRAPGVNSPLHF
TRBJ2-7	.	.	13	TRBV11-2	TGTGCCAGCAGCTTGGACCAGACCTACGAGCAGTACTTC	CASSLDQTYEQYF
TRBJ2-7	.	.	19	TRBV10-3	TGTGCCATCAGTGAGTTGTGGGGAAACTCGAGACTAGACCACTACGATCAGTACTTC	CAISELWGNSRLDHYDQYF
TRBJ2-2	many	TRBD2	16	TRBV28	TGTGCCAGCACCCTTGTGGGGCGGGAGACCACCGGGGAGCTGTTTTTT	CASTLVGRETTGELFF
TRBJ1-5	many	.	16	TRBV27	TGTGCCAGCAGTTTGTGGGGGAGGGGGAGCAATCAGCCCCAGCATTTT	CASSLWGRGSNQPQHF
TRBJ1-4	.	.	13	TRBV20-1	TGCAGTGCTTGGTACCAAGTAGGCGGAAAACTGTTTTTT	CSAWYQVGGKLFF
TRBJ2-7	many	.	14	TRBV5-5	TGTGCCAGCAGCTTGGAAGGGAGCTCCTACGAGCAGTACTTC	CASSLEGSSYEQYF
TRBJ2-5	many	.	14	TRBV4-1	TGCGCCAGCAGCGAAAGCGGCCGCCTCGAGACCCAGTACTTC	CASSESGRLETQYF
TRBJ2-1	many	TRBD2	16	TRBV5-1	TGCGCCAGCAGGCAAACTAGCGGGGGGTCCTACAATGAGCAGTTCTTC	CASRQTSGGSYNEQFF
TRBJ2-3	medium-sized	TRBD2	16	TRBV3-1	TGTGCCAGCAGCCCCCTAGCTAGCGGGAGCACAGATACGCAGTATTTT	CASSPLASGSTDTQYF
TRBJ2-7	many	TRBD1	15	TRBV5-5	TGTGCCAGCAGCGTTCGGGACAGGGCTTTCTACGAGCAGTACTTC	CASSVRDRAFYEQYF
TRBJ1-1	many	.	13	TRBV12-3/TRBV12-4	TGTGCCAGCAGTTTGGGGGGGGAAACTGAAGCTTTCTTT	CASSLGGETEAFF
TRBJ2-7	many	TRBD2	14	TRBV7-2	TGTGCCAGCAGCAGCTGGGAGGGCCCCTACGAGCAGTACTTC	CASSSWEGPYEQYF
TRBJ1-5	many	TRBD1	15	TRBV20-1	TGCAGTGCTGCGGGACAGGGGGCGAGGAATCAGCCCCAGCATTTT	CSAAGQGARNQPQHF
TRBJ1-1	many	.	12	TRBV29-1	TGCAGCGTAGCGACATTTTCATCCGAAGCTTTCTTT	CSVATFSSEAFF
TRBJ1-1	many	TRBD1	16	TRBV20-1	TGCAGTGCTAGGTTAGCCCTGACAGGGGGTAGCACTGAAGCTTTCTTT	CSARLALTGGSTEAFF
TRBJ2-3	many	TRBD2	15	TRBV11-2	TGTGCCAGCAGCTTAGGGGGTAGGGAGGGGGATACGCAGTATTTT	CASSLGGREGDTQYF
TRBJ2-5	many	.	12	TRBV28	TGTGCCAGCAGTTTATGGCGTGAGACCCAGTACTTC	CASSLWRETQYF
TRBJ2-1	many	.	16	TRBV7-6	TGTGCCAGCAGCTGGGGACCCTCATCCGGGGGCAATGAGCAGTTCTTC	CASSWGPSSGGNEQFF
TRBJ2-7	many	.	14	TRBV27	TGTGCCAGCAGCTTCCTCGGGGGATCCTACGAGCAGTACTTC	CASSFLGGSYEQYF
TRBJ2-1	many	TRBD2	15	TRBV20-1	TGCAGTGCTATCGAATGGGGGGAGGGCCTCAACGAGCAGTTCTTC	CSAIEWGEGLNEQFF
TRBJ2-5	many	.	14	TRBV15	TGTGCCACCAGCAGAGATCGAGAGTTAGAGACCCAGTACTTC	CATSRDRELETQYF
TRBJ1-3	many	.	15	TRBV3-1	TGTGCCAGCAGTCCGACCCCGGGAGCTGGAAACACCATATATTTT	CASSPTPGAGNTIYF
TRBJ2-3	.	.	13	TRBV27	TGTGCCAGCAGTCCAACTCCCCGAGATAAGCAGTATTTT	CASSPTPRDKQYF
TRBJ2-5	many	.	13	TRBV5-1	TGCGCCAGCAGCGCAGGGGCACGAGAGACCCAGTACTTC	CASSAGARETQYF
TRBJ1-1	many	.	16	TRBV6-6	TGTGCCAGCAGTTACTCGACAGGAGGACTGGGCGCTGAAGCTTTCTTT	CASSYSTGGLGAEAFF
TRBJ2-7	.	.	16	TRBV25-1	TGTGCCAGCAATGAATTGGGGCCCCATTTCCTAGGCGAGCAGTACTTC	CASNELGPHFLGEQYF
TRBJ2-1	.	.	13	TRBV18	TGTGCCAGCTCACTTCAGGGATACAATGAGCAGTTCTTC	CASSLQGYNEQFF
TRBJ2-7	.	.	15	TRBV5-1	TGCGCCAACAGCCTAGCGGGACAGGGAGCGGGCGAGCGGTACTTC	CANSLAGQGAGERYF
TRBJ2-7	many	TRBD2	16	TRBV5-1	TGCGCCAGCAGCTTGGAGGCTAGCGGGAGGTTATACGAGCAGTACTTC	CASSLEASGRLYEQYF
TRBJ2-5	.	.	14	TRBV29-1	TGCAGCGTCGGACATTCGGCGGCGGCGGAGACCCAGTACTTC	CSVGHSAAAETQYF